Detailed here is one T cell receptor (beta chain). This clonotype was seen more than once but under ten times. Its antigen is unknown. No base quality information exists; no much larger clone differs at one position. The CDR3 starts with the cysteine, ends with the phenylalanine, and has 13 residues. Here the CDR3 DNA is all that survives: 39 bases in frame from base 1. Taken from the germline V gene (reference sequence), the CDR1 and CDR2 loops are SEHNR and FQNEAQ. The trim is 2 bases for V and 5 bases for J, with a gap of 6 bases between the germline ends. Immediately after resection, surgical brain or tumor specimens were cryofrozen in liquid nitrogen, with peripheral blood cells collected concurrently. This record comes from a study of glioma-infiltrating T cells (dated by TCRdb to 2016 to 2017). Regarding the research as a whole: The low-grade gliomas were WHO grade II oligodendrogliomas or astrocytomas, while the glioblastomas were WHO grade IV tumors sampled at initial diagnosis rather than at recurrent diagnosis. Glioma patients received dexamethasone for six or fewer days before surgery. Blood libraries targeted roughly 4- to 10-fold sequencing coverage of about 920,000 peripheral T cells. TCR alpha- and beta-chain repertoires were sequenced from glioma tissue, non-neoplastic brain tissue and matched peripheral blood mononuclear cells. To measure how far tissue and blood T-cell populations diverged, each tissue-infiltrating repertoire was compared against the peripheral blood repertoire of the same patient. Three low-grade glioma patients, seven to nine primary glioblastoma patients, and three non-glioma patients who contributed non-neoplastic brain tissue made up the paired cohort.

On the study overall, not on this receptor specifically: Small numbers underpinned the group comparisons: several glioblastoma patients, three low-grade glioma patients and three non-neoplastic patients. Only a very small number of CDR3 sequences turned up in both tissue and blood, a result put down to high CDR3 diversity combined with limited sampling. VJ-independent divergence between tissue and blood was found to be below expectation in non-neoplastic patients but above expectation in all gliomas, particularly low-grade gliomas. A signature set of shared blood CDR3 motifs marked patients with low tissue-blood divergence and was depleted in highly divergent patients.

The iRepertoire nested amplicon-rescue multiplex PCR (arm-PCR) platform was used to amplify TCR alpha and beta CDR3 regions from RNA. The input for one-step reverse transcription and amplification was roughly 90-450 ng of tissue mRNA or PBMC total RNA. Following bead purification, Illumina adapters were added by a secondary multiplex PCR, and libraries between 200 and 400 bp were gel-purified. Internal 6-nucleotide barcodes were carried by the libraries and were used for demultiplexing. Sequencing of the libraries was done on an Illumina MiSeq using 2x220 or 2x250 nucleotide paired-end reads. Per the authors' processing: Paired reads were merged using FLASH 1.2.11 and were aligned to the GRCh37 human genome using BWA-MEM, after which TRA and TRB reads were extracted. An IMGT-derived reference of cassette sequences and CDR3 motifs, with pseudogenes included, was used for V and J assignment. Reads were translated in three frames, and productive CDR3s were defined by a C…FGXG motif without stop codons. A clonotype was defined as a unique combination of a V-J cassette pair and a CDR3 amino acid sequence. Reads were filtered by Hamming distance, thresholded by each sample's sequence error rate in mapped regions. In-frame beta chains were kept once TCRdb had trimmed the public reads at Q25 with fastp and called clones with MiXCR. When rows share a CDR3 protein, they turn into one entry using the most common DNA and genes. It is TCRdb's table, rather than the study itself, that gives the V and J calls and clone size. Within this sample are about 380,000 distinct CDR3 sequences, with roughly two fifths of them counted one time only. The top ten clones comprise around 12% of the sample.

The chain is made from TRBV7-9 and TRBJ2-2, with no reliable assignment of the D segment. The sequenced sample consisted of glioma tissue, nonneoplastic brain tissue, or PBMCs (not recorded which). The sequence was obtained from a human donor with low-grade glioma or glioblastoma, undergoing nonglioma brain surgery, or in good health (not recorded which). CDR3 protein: CASSLSATGELFF. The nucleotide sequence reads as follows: TGTGCCAGCAGCTTAAGTGCAACCGGGGAGCTGTTTTTT.